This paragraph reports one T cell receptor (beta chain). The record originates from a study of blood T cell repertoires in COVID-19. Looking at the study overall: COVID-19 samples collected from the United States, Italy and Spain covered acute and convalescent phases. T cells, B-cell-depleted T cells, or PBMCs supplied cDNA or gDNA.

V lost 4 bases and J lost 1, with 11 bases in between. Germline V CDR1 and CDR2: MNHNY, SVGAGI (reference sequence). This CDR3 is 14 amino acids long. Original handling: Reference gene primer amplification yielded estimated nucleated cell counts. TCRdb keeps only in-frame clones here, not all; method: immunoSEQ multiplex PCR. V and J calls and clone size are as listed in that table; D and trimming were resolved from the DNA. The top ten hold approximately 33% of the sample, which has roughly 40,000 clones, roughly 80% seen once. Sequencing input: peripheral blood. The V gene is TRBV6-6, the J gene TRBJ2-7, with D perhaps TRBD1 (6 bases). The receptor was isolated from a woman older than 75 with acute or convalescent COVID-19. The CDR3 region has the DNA TGTGCCAGCAGTTTTACAGGGAAATCCTACGAGCAGTACTTC. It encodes CASSFTGKSYEQYF.